One and the same sample provided the 30 T cell receptor beta chains below, sequenced in a study of blood T cells in healthy people across ages. PCR was performed a second time for 7 to 11 cycles using a sample-barcoded 5' primer and a J-beta primer mix. TCRdb re-derived calls from the 5' RACE reads in MiXCR, one entry per CDR3 protein. The sample contains roughly 800,000 distinct CDR3 sequences, around 25% of which appear only once. The sample also formed part of further work on T cells of mothers and their children.

What was sequenced was blood. The receptor source for this set is a boy younger than 18 in good health.

The CDR3 DNA sequence: TGTGCCAGCAGCGGGGCTCAGTCCTACACTGAAGCTTTCTTT. Protein: CASSGAQSYTEAFF. This chain joins TRBV5-6 and TRBJ1-1; D is possibly TRBD1 (5 bases). There are 14 residues in the CDR3. CDR1 and CDR2 (germline): SGHDT, YYEEEE. V lost 4 bases and J lost 3, with 13 bases in between.

This clonotype has only a few counts. The chain is built from TRBV11-2 and TRBJ1-3; D not certain. Trimming cost V 0 bases and J 4 bases, with 10 bases left between them. In germline, CDR1 is SGHAT, CDR2 FQNNGV. This CDR3 has 15 residues. CDR3 bases: TGTGCCAGCAGCTTAGATATAACCTCCGGAAACACCATATATTTT. Translated, it gives CASSLDITSGNTIYF.

This clonotype was counted between two and nine times. J is TRBJ2-1 and V is TRBV5-1; no clear D. Germline values: CDR1 SGHRS, CDR2 YFSETQ. Trimming pared 9 bases from V and 9 bases from J, leaving 13 bases between. CDR3 length: 11 residues. The CDR3 bases are TGCGCCACCTCGACGGGTTCTGAGCAGTTCTTC. This sequence encodes CATSTGSEQFF.

This clonotype occurred a few times. V usage is TRBV7-9 and J usage is TRBJ2-3; D unresolved. The ends were cut back, 2 bases at V and 6 bases at J, with 12 bases in the middle. The CDR3 consists of 14 residues. Germline V gives CDR1 SEHNR, CDR2 FQNEAQ (reference sequence). The CDR3 loop is CASSLIIFPDTQYF. The CDR3 DNA sequence: TGTGCCAGCAGCTTAATAATATTTCCGGATACGCAGTATTTT.

The V and J genes are TRBV7-9 and TRBJ1-4, with D hard to call. The V gene's germline CDR1 is SEHNR and CDR2 FQNEAQ (reference sequence). There are 13 residues in the CDR3. Trimming took 5 bases from V and 5 from J, leaving 9 bases between them. CDR3 amino acids: CASSGRANEKLFF. CDR3 nucleotide sequence: TGTGCCAGCAGCGGCCGGGCGAATGAAAAACTGTTTTTT.

This chain joins TRBV9 and TRBJ2-5; 10 bases align to TRBD1. J gave up 2 bases and V 4 bases, and 8 bases lay outside the gene matches. This CDR3 spans 16 amino acids. Looked up from germline, CDR1 is SGDLS and CDR2 is YYNGEE. The CDR3 nucleotides read TGTGCCAGCAGCTCACGACAGGGGGCTGCTCAAGAGACCCAGTACTTC. This translates into CASSSRQGAAQETQYF.

The chain joins TRBV29-1 to TRBJ1-2, with D unresolved. The CDR3 totals 12 residues. Trimming removed 0 bases at V and 3 bases at J, with 5 bases between. Germline V gene data show CDR1 as SQVTM and CDR2 as ANQGSEA. CDR3 DNA: TGCAGCGTTGAAGAGGCGTACTATGGCTACACCTTC. It translates to CSVEEAYYGYTF. Supplemented by reference TRBV29-1 and TRBJ1-2, the full variable domain reads SAVISQKPSRDICQRGTSLTIQCQVDSQVTMMFWYRQQPGQSLTLIATANQGSEATYESGFVIDKFPISRPNLTFSTLTVSNMSPEDSSIYLCSVEEAYYGYTFGSGTRLTVV.

The chain combines TRBV6-4 with TRBJ2-5, with D possibly being TRBD1 or TRBD2 (5 bases each). The closer fit of TRBJ2-7 to the DNA end suggests the J call may be wrong. Germline CDR1 is MRHNA and CDR2 is SNTAGT. This CDR3 comprises 14 residues. The CDR3 DNA follows: TGTGCCAGGATGGGACCGGGTTCTAACTACGAGCAGTACTTC. Protein: CARMGPGSNYEQYF.

The table lists this clonotype with a few counts. The chain uses TRBV9 and TRBJ2-3; TRBD2 matches 7 bases. Germline V gene lookup returns CDR1 SGDLS and CDR2 YYNGEE. The CDR3 totals 13 residues. Losses at the gene ends were 4 bases for V and 3 bases for J; bases not matched to a gene: 2. CDR3 coding DNA: TGTGCCAGCAGCTGGGAGGGGACAGATACGCAGTATTTT. Amino acid sequence: CASSWEGTDTQYF.

The rearrangement joins TRBV7-2 to TRBJ1-5, with D possibly being TRBD1 (6 bases). V was clipped by 2 bases and J by 3 bases, with 11 bases between them. CDR1 is SGHTA, CDR2 FQGNSA, per germline. CDR3 size: 15 residues. For the CDR3, the DNA is TGTGCCAGCAGCTTATTATCAGGGGCCAATCAGCCCCAGCATTTT. Residues: CASSLLSGANQPQHF.

Only a few counts were recorded for this clonotype. The gene calls are TRBV15 and TRBJ2-1, with D tentatively TRBD2 (6 bases). The last part of the DNA fits TRBJ2-7 better; the J call may be wrong. Germline V gene sequence: CDR1 LNHNV, CDR2 YYDKDF (reference sequence). CDR3 size: 13 residues. This CDR3 is CATGGRGAIEQYF. CDR3 sequence (DNA): TGTGCCACCGGAGGGCGTGGGGCAATTGAGCAGTACTTC.

A note on this clonotype: It is likely a read error, because the conserved phenylalanine at the end of the CDR3 is missing. J is TRBJ1-5 and V is TRBV13; 7 bases line up with TRBD1. CDR3 size: 17 residues. V shed 0 bases and J 3 bases; nucleotides not matched to a gene: 8. CDR1 and CDR2 (germline): PRHDT, FYEKMQ (reference sequence). Here the CDR3 reads CASSLGPRGTNNQPQHL. CDR3 sequence (DNA): TGTGCCAGCAGCTTAGGCCCCAGGGGGACGAACAATCAGCCCCAGCATCTT.

This clonotype came up a few times. This chain uses TRBV4-2 with TRBJ2-5, with no clear D. CDR3 length: 16 residues. The V and J ends lost 0 bases and 1 base respectively, with 12 bases between them. Germline values: CDR1 LGHNA, CDR2 YNFKEQ. For the CDR3, the DNA is TGTGCCAGCAGCCAAGACACGAAGGGCGGCCAAGAGACCCAGTACTTC. It translates to CASSQDTKGGQETQYF.

This clonotype was picked up a small number of times. The genes are TRBV27 and TRBJ1-1; D is possibly TRBD1 (5 bases). V shed 1 base and J shed 0 bases, with 15 bases lying between them. Germline loops: CDR1 MNHEY, CDR2 SMNVEV (reference sequence). The CDR3 loop spans 17 amino acids. The CDR3 sequence is CASSLLSVGALNTEAFF. In nucleotides, the CDR3 is TGTGCCAGCAGTTTATTATCGGTAGGGGCCCTGAACACTGAAGCTTTCTTT.

The chain uses TRBV29-1 and TRBJ2-7; TRBD1 or TRBD2 may be the D gene (5 bases each). The germline CDR1 and CDR2 sequences are SQVTM and ANQGSEA. Trimming took 0 bases from V and 3 from J, leaving 15 bases between them. The CDR3 totals 15 residues. Here the CDR3 reads CSVEETGTTDYEQYF. DNA of the CDR3: TGCAGCGTTGAAGAAACCGGGACCACGGACTACGAGCAGTACTTC.

In this sample, this clonotype turned up a few times. This chain uses TRBV28 with TRBJ2-4; D is perhaps TRBD2 (6 bases). Trimming stripped 5 bases from V and 7 bases from J, with 15 bases between. Per the germline V gene, CDR1 is MDHEN and CDR2 is SYDVKM. The length of the CDR3 is 14 residues. CDR3 region: CASSAAIGGNIQYF. CDR3 sequence (DNA): TGTGCCAGCAGTGCTGCGATTGGGGGGAACATTCAGTACTTC.

V and J are TRBV5-5 and TRBJ2-7, with 8 bases lining up with TRBD1. CDR1 is SGHKS and CDR2 is YYEKEE in the germline V gene (reference sequence). V lost 0 bases, J lost 0 bases, and 5 bases stayed unmatched. This CDR3 is built from 16 residues. The CDR3 region is CASSLGTGGNSYEQYF. Written as DNA, the CDR3 is TGTGCCAGCAGCTTGGGAACAGGGGGGAACTCCTACGAGCAGTACTTC.

This chain connects TRBV6-5 to TRBJ1-6, with TRBD1 identical over 9 bases. Germline-derived CDR1 and CDR2 are MNHEY and SVGAGI. Losses at the gene ends were 4 bases for V and 9 bases for J; bases not matched to a gene: 10. The CDR3 has 16 amino acids. The CDR3 sequence: CASSFETGTGFSPLHF. The CDR3, as DNA: TGTGCCAGCAGTTTCGAAACCGGGACAGGGTTTTCACCCCTCCACTTT.

The chain has TRBV7-9 and TRBJ2-7; 7 bases align to TRBD1. The CDR3 runs to 15 residues. CDR1 SEHNR and CDR2 FQNEAQ come from the germline V gene (reference sequence). V gave up 4 bases and J gave up 2 bases; unmatched junction bases: 8. The CDR3 here is CASSSRDSRTYEQYF. The DNA of the CDR3 is TGTGCCAGCAGCTCCCGGGACAGCCGAACCTACGAGCAGTACTTC.

The rearrangement links TRBV9 to TRBJ2-1; D not certain. Trimming removed 0 bases from V and 7 bases from J, with 11 bases in between. The CDR3 extends over 14 amino acids. Germline-derived CDR1 and CDR2 are SGDLS and YYNGEE. The chain's CDR3 is CASSVGAGLNEQFF. The CDR3 coding sequence is TGTGCCAGCAGCGTAGGGGCCGGGTTAAATGAGCAGTTCTTC.

V usage is TRBV6-1 and J usage is TRBJ1-5; no reliable D call. This CDR3 spans 18 amino acids. The germline V and J ends were trimmed by 2 bases and 0 bases, with 17 bases remaining between them. Germline V gives CDR1 MNHNS, CDR2 SASEGT. This CDR3 reads CASSEYSVQPYSNQPQHF. CDR3 nucleotides: TGTGCCAGCAGTGAATATTCTGTACAGCCCTATAGCAATCAGCCCCAGCATTTT.

This clonotype was found a few times. V usage is TRBV20-1 and J usage is TRBJ2-7; a possible D gene is TRBD2 (5 bases). This CDR3 comprises 15 residues. V gave up 0 bases and J gave up 3 bases, with 15 bases separating them. Germline lookup yields CDR1 DFQATT and CDR2 SNEGSKA (reference sequence). The CDR3 bases are TGCAGTGCTAGAGATTTGAGGGCTTCGGGCTACGAGCAGTACTTC. It is translated as CSARDLRASGYEQYF.

The V call is TRBV12-3 or TRBV12-4, the J call TRBJ2-1, with 8 bases that match TRBD2. The CDR3 sequence is 20 residues long. With 4 bases clipped from V and 4 bases from J, the junction kept 21 bases outside the gene matches. CDR3: CASSSTTGTRRPLKYNEQFF. Written as DNA, the CDR3 is TGTGCCAGCAGTTCAACAACAGGGACTAGGCGTCCACTCAAGTACAATGAGCAGTTCTTC.

This clonotype showed up just a few times. The chain couples TRBV19 to TRBJ1-1; D is uncertain. CDR3 length: 13 amino acids. V shed 7 bases and J shed 1 base, with 10 bases lying between them. Germline CDR1 and CDR2: LNHDA and SQIVND (reference sequence). The CDR3 spells CASMRFQNTEAFF. CDR3 sequence (DNA): TGTGCCAGTATGCGGTTTCAGAACACTGAAGCTTTCTTT.

This rearrangement joins TRBV20-1 to TRBJ2-7; TRBD2 matches at 11 bases. Germline V gene data show CDR1 as DFQATT and CDR2 as SNEGSKA (reference sequence). The V segment lost 1 base and the J segment 2 bases; nucleotides outside the gene matches: 7. The CDR3 runs to 16 residues. CDR3 amino acids: CSARAVSGRAPYEQYF. Written as DNA, the CDR3 is TGCAGTGCTAGAGCAGTTAGCGGGAGGGCCCCCTACGAGCAGTACTTC.

J is TRBJ1-1 and V is TRBV3-1, with D unresolved. Germline lookup yields CDR1 LGHDT and CDR2 YNNKEL (reference sequence). Trimming pared 8 bases from V and 0 bases from J, leaving 7 bases between. This CDR3 has 12 amino acids. The CDR3 coding sequence is TGTGCCAGCGGCCGCCTGAACACTGAAGCTTTCTTT. This gives the protein CASGRLNTEAFF.

This clonotype has only a few counts. The rearrangement links TRBV12-3 or TRBV12-4 to TRBJ2-1; 9 bases match TRBD1. TRBJ2-7 matches the DNA end more closely, so the J call is doubtful. The CDR3 extends over 14 amino acids. CDR3 in DNA: TGTGCCAGCAGTTGGGACAGGGAGATTTCCGAGCAGTACTTC. Amino acid sequence: CASSWDREISEQYF.

This clonotype has more than one count but fewer than ten. This chain connects TRBV6-5 to TRBJ1-4; unclear D gene. Germline CDR1 reads MNHEY; CDR2 reads SVGAGI. The CDR3 contains 13 residues. V lost 7 bases, J lost 8 bases, and 14 bases lay in between. The CDR3 spells CASKDVRREKLFF. The CDR3, as DNA: TGTGCCAGCAAAGACGTTAGGAGGGAAAAACTGTTTTTT.

This clonotype turned up a few times. CDR3 loop: CASSPLELGTYEQYF. The CDR3 region has the DNA TGTGCCAGCAGTCCCCTGGAGCTAGGAACCTACGAGCAGTACTTC. The chain is built from TRBV6-5 and TRBJ2-7; D gene ambiguous. The length of the CDR3 is 15 residues. CDR1 and CDR2 (germline): MNHEY, SVGAGI. V gave up 5 bases and J gave up 2 bases, with 16 bases separating them.

This clonotype was seen more than once but under ten times. The V gene is TRBV9, the J gene TRBJ2-1; 9 bases align to TRBD2. The J call may be wrong; the DNA end is better matched by TRBJ2-7. In germline, CDR1 is SGDLS, CDR2 YYNGEE. The CDR3 extends over 17 amino acids. CDR3 sequence: CASSVESRASGNYEQYF. For the CDR3, the DNA is TGTGCCAGCAGCGTAGAGAGTAGAGCTAGCGGGAACTACGAGCAGTACTTC.